These 18 T cell receptor beta chains originate from one sample sequenced in a study of blood T cell repertoires in COVID-19. Produced via immunoSEQ multiplex PCR; TCRdb's table is partial and in-frame only. Among a few hundred thousand clones listed, about 84% were seen once. Sequenced input: peripheral blood. These receptor sequences come from an elderly man with acute or convalescent COVID-19.

This clone appeared a few times. The chain combines TRBV19 with TRBJ2-7; D gene ambiguous. V lost 3 bases and J 2 bases, leaving 14 bases between the germline ends. Germline V gives CDR1 LNHDA, CDR2 SQIVND (reference sequence). The CDR3 totals 15 residues. CDR3 coding DNA: TGTGCCAGTAGTATCAAATCGGCGGTAGCCTACGAGCAGTACTTC. The encoded protein is CASSIKSAVAYEQYF.

This chain joins TRBV18 and TRBJ2-2; D gene unclear. Germline CDR1 is KGHSH and CDR2 is LQKENI. V gave up 3 bases and J gave up 0 bases, with 8 bases separating them. The CDR3 totals 15 residues. The CDR3 DNA is TGTGCCAGCTCACCGACGGAGCCGAACACCGGGGAGCTGTTTTTT. Translated, it gives CASSPTEPNTGELFF.

This clone was found a few times. The V gene is TRBV5-1, the J gene TRBJ1-1; D unresolved. CDR1 and CDR2 from the germline V gene are SGHRS and YFSETQ. V lost 0 bases and J lost 7, with 13 bases in between. There are 14 residues in the CDR3. The CDR3 is CASSLEWSPNEAFF. The DNA of the CDR3 is TGCGCCAGCAGCTTGGAGTGGAGCCCGAATGAAGCTTTCTTT.

The table lists this clone with a few counts. The chain couples TRBV5-5 to TRBJ2-7, with D perhaps matching TRBD2 (5 bases). The CDR3 contains 12 residues. CDR1 is SGHKS, CDR2 YYEKEE, per germline (reference sequence). V dropped 4 bases and J dropped 5 bases, with 10 bases sitting between them. CDR3 residues: CASSPRGNEQYF. CDR3 DNA sequence: TGTGCCAGCAGCCCTCGGGGTAACGAGCAGTACTTC. The variable domain in full, completed from reference TRBV5-5 and TRBJ2-7, reads DAGVTQSPTHLIKTRGQQVTLRCSPISGHKSVSWYQQVLGQGPQFIFQYYEKEERGRGNFPDRFSARQFPNYSSELNVNALLLGDSALYLCASSPRGNEQYFGPGTRLTVT.

This chain uses TRBV18 with TRBJ2-1; 9 bases line up with TRBD1. J lost 4 bases, V lost 2 bases, and 9 bases had no gene match. Germline CDR1 is KGHSH and CDR2 is LQKENI. CDR3 length: 17 residues. This CDR3 reads CASSPFSGTGQYNEQFF. CDR3 DNA: TGTGCCAGCTCACCATTTTCAGGGACAGGGCAATACAATGAGCAGTTCTTC.

V is TRBV6-5 and J is TRBJ1-6, with 7 bases identical to TRBD1. CDR1 and CDR2 from the germline V gene are MNHEY and SVGAGI. J gave up 10 bases and V 6 bases, and 12 bases lay outside the gene matches. The CDR3 is 15 residues long. CDR3 residues: CASRMDRRTGSPLHF. CDR3 bases: TGTGCCAGCAGGATGGACAGGAGGACGGGATCACCCCTCCACTTT.

This clone was seen once. This chain links TRBV3-1 (or the pseudogene TRBV3-2) with TRBJ1-2; D remains ambiguous. Germline V lookup: CDR1 LGHDT, CDR2 YNNKEL (reference sequence). CDR3 length: 15 residues. Deletions cut 0 bases from V and 4 bases from J, with 12 bases between. The CDR3 DNA is TGTGCCAGCAGCCAAGATTGGGCCAATGGCTATGGCTACACCTTC. Translation: CASSQDWANGYGYTF.

The chain combines TRBV19 with TRBJ1-4; the D gene is possibly TRBD1 (6 bases). The CDR3 has 14 amino acids. The germline V gene has CDR1 LNHDA and CDR2 SQIVND (reference sequence). The V end lost 4 bases, the J end lost 5 bases, and 11 bases lay between the germline ends. The CDR3 sequence: CASSTYGTNEKLFF. The CDR3 DNA is TGTGCCAGTAGTACCTACGGGACAAATGAAAAACTGTTTTTT.

The chain has TRBV12-5 and TRBJ1-5, with 10 bases lining up with TRBD1. Germline loops: CDR1 LGHNT, CDR2 FRNRAP. The CDR3 totals 14 residues. J gave up 4 bases and V 6 bases, and 3 bases lay outside the gene matches. This chain's CDR3 is CASGGQGINQPQHF. CDR3 in DNA: TGTGCTAGTGGGGGACAGGGGATAAATCAGCCCCAGCATTTT.

The chain joins TRBV27 to TRBJ1-6, with 8 nucleotides matching TRBD1. The germline V gene encodes CDR1 MNHEY and CDR2 SMNVEV (reference sequence). This CDR3 is built from 15 residues. V was clipped by 5 bases and J by 10 bases; unmatched bases: 10. The CDR3 DNA is TGTGCCAGCAGTCCCTGGACAGGGTTGGGGTCACCCCTCCACTTT. This translates into CASSPWTGLGSPLHF.

This clone was picked up many times. This chain connects TRBV7-8 to TRBJ2-2; 8 positions match TRBD2. CDR1 SGHVS and CDR2 FQNEAQ come from the germline V gene. The junction had 16 bases not matched to a gene; V was cut back by 5 bases and J by 5 bases. This CDR3 comprises 18 residues. The CDR3, as DNA: TGTGCCAGCAGCCCGCCTTTTGCTGGGACTAGAAGGACCGGGGAGCTGTTTTTT. Amino acids: CASSPPFAGTRRTGELFF.

V and J are TRBV5-1 and TRBJ2-7; perhaps TRBD1 as D (6 bases). V lost 0 bases and J lost 2, with 12 bases in between. Germline V gene lookup returns CDR1 SGHRS and CDR2 YFSETQ. The length of the CDR3 is 15 residues. The CDR3 sequence is CASSLGIGGTYEQYF. DNA for the CDR3: TGCGCCAGCAGCTTGGGAATAGGGGGTACCTACGAGCAGTACTTC.

This clone has a single count. This chain connects TRBV5-6 to TRBJ1-1, with 9 bases that match TRBD1. V shed 4 bases and J 8 bases; nucleotides not matched to a gene: 9. The CDR3 runs 14 residues. The V gene's germline CDR1 is SGHDT and CDR2 YYEEEE. CDR3 sequence: CASSQQRTGVEAFF. The CDR3 bases are TGTGCCAGCAGCCAGCAGAGGACAGGGGTCGAAGCTTTCTTT.

The chain couples TRBV7-2 to TRBJ2-3, with a possible D match to TRBD2 (7 bases). CDR3 length: 15 residues. Trimming removed 3 bases at V and 1 base at J, with 11 bases between. CDR1 SGHTA and CDR2 FQGNSA come from the germline V gene. CDR3 sequence reads: CASSLGGAGTDTQYF. The CDR3 DNA sequence: TGTGCCAGCAGCTTGGGGGGGGCAGGCACAGATACGCAGTATTTT.

This clone was detected only once. The chain carries TRBV7-2 and TRBJ1-1; 7 bases map to TRBD1. V gave up 5 bases and J gave up 4 bases; unmatched junction bases: 13. Germline loops: CDR1 SGHTA, CDR2 FQGNSA. The CDR3 totals 16 residues. CDR3 loop: CASSKPRQGIITEAFF. The CDR3 nucleotides read TGTGCCAGCAGCAAACCCCGACAGGGAATTATCACTGAAGCTTTCTTT.

The chain carries TRBV12-3 or TRBV12-4 and TRBJ2-7; perhaps TRBD2 as D (6 bases). The length of the CDR3 is 12 residues. V was pared by 4 bases and J by 6 bases, with 10 bases between. CDR3 in DNA: TGTGCCAGCAGTTCAACGGGGGTCGAGCAGTACTTC. This gives the protein CASSSTGVEQYF.

The V gene is TRBV6-5, the J gene TRBJ2-2; D might be TRBD2 (5 bases). The CDR3 spans 15 residues. The germline CDR1 and CDR2 sequences are MNHEY and SVGAGI. Trimming shortened V by 11 bases and J by 0 bases, and 16 bases separated the two germline ends. The CDR3 bases are TGTGCCGCTCAATCTGCCGGGGCGAACACCGGGGAGCTGTTTTTT. Its protein product is CAAQSAGANTGELFF.

This clone appeared a few times. The chain combines TRBV29-1 with TRBJ1-3, with D hard to call. CDR1 and CDR2 from the germline V gene are SQVTM and ANQGSEA. The V end was cut by 4 bases, the J end by 4 bases, with 14 bases between. The CDR3 has 14 residues. The DNA of the CDR3 is TGCAGCGTTGGTTTGGAGGTATCGGGAAACACCATATATTTT. Its translation is CSVGLEVSGNTIYF.